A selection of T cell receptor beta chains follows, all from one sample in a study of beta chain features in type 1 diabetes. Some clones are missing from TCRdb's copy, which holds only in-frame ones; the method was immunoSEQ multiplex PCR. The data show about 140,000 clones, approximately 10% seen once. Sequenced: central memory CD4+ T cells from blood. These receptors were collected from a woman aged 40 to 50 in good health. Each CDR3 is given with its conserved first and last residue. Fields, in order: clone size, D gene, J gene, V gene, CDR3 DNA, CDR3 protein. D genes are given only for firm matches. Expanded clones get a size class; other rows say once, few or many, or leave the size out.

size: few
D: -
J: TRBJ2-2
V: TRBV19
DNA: TGTGCCAGGAAGTGTAGCGTCGGGCTCCACGGGACCGGGGAGCTGTTTTTT
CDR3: CARKCSVGLHGTGELFF

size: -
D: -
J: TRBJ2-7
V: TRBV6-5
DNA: TGTGCCAGCAGTTACCAGGACACTACCTACGAGCAGTACTTC
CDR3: CASSYQDTTYEQYF

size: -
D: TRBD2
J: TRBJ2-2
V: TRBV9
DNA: TGTGCCACCGGGACTACCGCGAACACCGGGGAGCTGTTTTTT
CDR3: CATGTTANTGELFF

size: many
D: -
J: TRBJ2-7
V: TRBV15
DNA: TGTGCCACCAGCAGAGATGGAGGGTCCGAGCAGTACTTC
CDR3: CATSRDGGSEQYF

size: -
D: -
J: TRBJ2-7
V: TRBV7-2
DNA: TGTGCCAGCAGCCCTAGGGGGACAAGGACCTACGAGCAGTACTTC
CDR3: CASSPRGTRTYEQYF

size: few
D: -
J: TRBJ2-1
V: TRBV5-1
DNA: TGCGCCAGCGCTTTGACGGGAAAGCCGAGCTATGAGCAGTTCTTC
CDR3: CASALTGKPSYEQFF

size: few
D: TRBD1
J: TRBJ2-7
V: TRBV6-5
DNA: TGTGCCAGCAGCCACCGGGACAGGTCCTACGAGCAGTACTTC
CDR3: CASSHRDRSYEQYF

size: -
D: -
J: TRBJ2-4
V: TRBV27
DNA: TGTGCCAGCAGTTTTACCTGGAGAGACATTCAGTACTTC
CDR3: CASSFTWRDIQYF

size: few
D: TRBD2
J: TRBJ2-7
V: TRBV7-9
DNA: TGTGCCAGCATCCGTATCTCAGGATCCAGCGGGGGTTCCTACGAGCAGTACTTC
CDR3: CASIRISGSSGGSYEQYF

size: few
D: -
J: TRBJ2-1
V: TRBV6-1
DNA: TGTGCCAGCAGTGATGGGGGCAGGGATGAGCAGTTCTTC
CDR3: CASSDGGRDEQFF

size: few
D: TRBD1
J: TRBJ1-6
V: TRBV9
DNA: TGTGCCAGCAGCCCCATGACAGGGAGAACTTCACCCCTCCACTTT
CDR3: CASSPMTGRTSPLHF

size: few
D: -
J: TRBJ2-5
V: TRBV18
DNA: TGTGCCAGCTCAACAGGAAAAGAGACCCAGTACTTC
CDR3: CASSTGKETQYF

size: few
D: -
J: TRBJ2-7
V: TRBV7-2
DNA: TGTGCCAGCCAACCACAGGGGGGGGGCCGTTACGAGCAGTACTTC
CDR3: CASQPQGGGRYEQYF

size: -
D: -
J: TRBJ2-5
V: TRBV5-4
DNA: TGTGCCAGCAGCTTGAGGGGGGGGCGGGAGACCCAGTACTTC
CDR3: CASSLRGGRETQYF

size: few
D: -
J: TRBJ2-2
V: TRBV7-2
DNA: TGTGCCAGCAGCCCGCAGGGACTCCTTAACACCGGGGAGCTGTTTTTT
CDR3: CASSPQGLLNTGELFF

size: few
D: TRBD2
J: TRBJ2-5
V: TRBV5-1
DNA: TGCGCCAGCAGCTTCGGACTAGCGGGGGCGTACCAAGAGACCCAGTACTTC
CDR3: CASSFGLAGAYQETQYF

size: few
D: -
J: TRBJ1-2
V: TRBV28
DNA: TGTGCCAGCAGTTTAACAGAATATGGCTACACCTTC
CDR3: CASSLTEYGYTF

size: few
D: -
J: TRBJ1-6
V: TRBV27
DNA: TGTGCCAGCAGTTTCGGGAATTCACCCCTCCACTTT
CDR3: CASSFGNSPLHF